This T cell receptor beta chain was identified during a study of blood T cell repertoires in COVID-19. Study as a whole: Italy, Spain and the United States were the sources of the convalescent and acute COVID-19 samples. From T cells, B-cell-depleted T cells, or PBMCs came the material, which was cDNA or gDNA.

Germline trimming cut 5 bases from V and 1 base from J; bases unmatched to any gene: 6. Looked up from germline, CDR1 is MNHEY and CDR2 is SMNVEV (reference sequence). The CDR3 is 15 residues long. As handled by the study authors: Amplification from reference gene primers served as the basis for estimated nucleated cell counts. This table comes from immunoSEQ multiplex PCR, and its TCRdb copy is limited to in-frame clones, with some not included. The V and J calls and clone size were taken over from that table, and D and trimming were inferred from the DNA. The data show 400,000 or so clones, 70% to 90% seen once.

Specimen: peripheral blood. V usage is TRBV27 and J usage is TRBJ1-1; 8 bases match TRBD1. This TCR was recovered from a middle-aged woman with COVID-19, enrolled during active disease. CDR3 in DNA: TGTGCCAGCAGTCATGGACAGGGTAGGAACACTGAAGCTTTCTTT. It codes for CASSHGQGRNTEAFF.